Below are 23 T cell receptor beta chains sequenced from a single sample in a study of blood T cell repertoires in COVID-19. Repertoires were generated with immunoSEQ multiplex PCR, while TCRdb's copy carries only in-frame clones and drops some. Among fewer than 50,000 clones, roughly 83% were seen once, and the ten largest hold 14% to 15%. Sequenced: peripheral blood. All receptors derive from a human donor in a cohort sampled during active COVID-19.

The chain combines TRBV21-1 with TRBJ2-1; the DNA was not compared with TRBD1, the D call given in the table. TRBV21-1 counts as a pseudogene. The CDR3 spans 15 residues. The CDR3 region is CASSWRQGSYNEQFF. The CDR3 DNA reads as TGTGCCAGCAGTTGGAGACAGGGCTCCTACAATGAGCAGTTCTTC.

V and J are TRBV3-1 (or the pseudogene TRBV3-2) and TRBJ1-1; 9 positions agree with TRBD1. Germline values: CDR1 LGHDT, CDR2 YNNKEL (reference sequence). The CDR3 has 17 residues. The V and J ends lost 1 base and 0 bases, in that order; junction bases with no gene match: 6. CDR3 in DNA: TGTGCCAGCAGCCAAGGACAGGGGGGAGGGATGAACACTGAAGCTTTCTTT. It translates to CASSQGQGGGMNTEAFF.

This clone showed up just once. The DNA for the CDR3 is TGTGCCAGCAGCTCTGGGACAGCCTACGAGCAGTACTTC. This codes for CASSSGTAYEQYF. The chain recombines TRBV5-4 with TRBJ2-7, with TRBD1 identical over 7 bases. This CDR3 region has 13 residues. J was trimmed by 2 bases and V by 3 bases; bases with no gene match: 2. The germline CDR1 and CDR2 sequences are SGHNT and YYREEE (reference sequence).

V is TRBV2 and J is TRBJ1-5; D remains ambiguous. V dropped 6 bases and J dropped 3 bases, with 12 bases sitting between them. Germline V gives CDR1 SNHLY, CDR2 FYNNEI. This CDR3 has 14 amino acids. The CDR3 loop is CASRFLAPNQPQHF. The CDR3 DNA reads as TGTGCCAGCAGGTTCTTAGCCCCCAATCAGCCCCAGCATTTT.

The chain joins TRBV19 to TRBJ2-7; TRBD1 is a possible D gene (5 bases). Looked up from germline, CDR1 is LNHDA and CDR2 is SQIVND (reference sequence). The CDR3 has 15 residues. With 3 bases removed from V and 5 bases from J, the gap between germline ends came to 17 bases. Here the CDR3 DNA reads TGTGCCAGTAGTATCTTGGGCAGGGCTATCGACGAGCAGTACTTC. Translating it yields CASSILGRAIDEQYF.

This clone was recorded many times. This chain joins TRBV2 and TRBJ2-5; 14 nucleotides align to TRBD2. Germline CDR1 reads SNHLY; CDR2 reads FYNNEI. Trimming removed 7 bases from V and 4 bases from J; junction bases left unmatched: 5. This CDR3 is built from 15 residues. The CDR3 bases are TGTGCCAGCACCGGACTAGCGGGAGGAGGAGAGACCCAGTACTTC. Amino acids: CASTGLAGGGETQYF. Full variable domain (outside the CDR3, taken from reference TRBV2 and TRBJ2-5): EPEVTQTPSHQVTQMGQEVILRCVPISNHLYFYWYRQILGQKVEFLVSFYNNEISEKSEIFDDQFSVERPDGSNFTLKIRSTKLEDSAMYFCASTGLAGGGETQYFGPGTRLLVL.

This clone was counted once. The V and J genes are TRBV15 and TRBJ1-4, with a possible D match to TRBD1 (5 bases). The CDR3 runs to 14 residues. Trimming shortened V by 0 bases and J by 6 bases, and 8 bases separated the two germline ends. In germline, CDR1 is LNHNV, CDR2 YYDKDF (reference sequence). The CDR3 loop reads CATSRDRGDEKLFF. CDR3 DNA sequence: TGTGCCACCAGCAGAGATCGGGGGGATGAAAAACTGTTTTTT.

V gene TRBV5-8 combines with J gene TRBJ1-1; TRBD1 might be the D (5 bases). CDR1 and CDR2 from the germline V gene are SGHTS and YDEGEE. Trimming shortened V by 0 bases and J by 0 bases, and 9 bases separated the two germline ends. The CDR3 covers 15 residues. The CDR3 loop is CASSLGSGLNTEAFF. The CDR3 DNA sequence: TGTGCCAGCAGCTTGGGGTCAGGGTTGAACACTGAAGCTTTCTTT. The variable domain in full, completed from reference TRBV5-8 and TRBJ1-1, reads EAGVTQSPTHLIKTRGQQATLRCSPISGHTSVYWYQQALGLGLQFLLWYDEGEERNRGNFPPRFSGRQFPNYSSELNVNALELEDSALYLCASSLGSGLNTEAFFGQGTRLTVV.

This clone has a handful of counts. The gene calls are TRBV9 and TRBJ2-7; 8 nucleotides agree with TRBD2. In germline, CDR1 is SGDLS, CDR2 YYNGEE. This CDR3 is built from 13 residues. V gave up 3 bases and J gave up 5 bases; unmatched junction bases: 4. The CDR3 reads CASSATSANEQYF. CDR3 nucleotides: TGTGCCAGCAGCGCGACTAGCGCAAACGAGCAGTACTTC.

The gene calls are TRBV4-2 and TRBJ1-2; TRBD1 aligns across 8 bases. Germline V gene data show CDR1 as LGHNA and CDR2 as YNFKEQ. The V segment lost 4 bases and the J segment 3 bases; nucleotides outside the gene matches: 7. The CDR3 runs to 15 residues. The CDR3 coding sequence is TGTGCCAGCAGCCCGACAGCGGGACAGGACTATGGCTACACCTTC. Its protein is CASSPTAGQDYGYTF.

This chain joins TRBV6-6 and TRBJ2-1; D remains ambiguous. Trimming removed 2 bases from V and 0 bases from J, with 11 bases in between. The germline V gene has CDR1 MNHNY and CDR2 SVGAGI (reference sequence). The CDR3 sequence is 16 residues long. The CDR3 DNA reads as TGTGCCAGCAGTTACGTCGTGAGTCCCTCCTACAATGAGCAGTTCTTC. Amino acid sequence: CASSYVVSPSYNEQFF.

The CDR3 reads CASSSKDRVAVNIQYF. CDR3 sequence (DNA): TGCGCCAGCAGCTCGAAGGACAGGGTGGCCGTAAACATTCAGTACTTC. The chain employs TRBV5-1 and TRBJ2-4; 8 bases match TRBD1. V lost 3 bases to trimming and J lost 6 bases; unmatched junction nucleotides: 11. Germline V gene data show CDR1 as SGHRS and CDR2 as YFSETQ. This CDR3 region has 16 residues.

This chain links TRBV3-1 (or the pseudogene TRBV3-2) with TRBJ1-2, with D possibly being TRBD1 (6 bases). The CDR3 totals 16 residues. Germline CDR1 is LGHDT and CDR2 is YNNKEL (reference sequence). V lost 2 bases, J lost 3 bases, and 16 bases lay in between. CDR3 nucleotide sequence: TGTGCCAGCAGCCAACCCCAGGGGACCATGGACTATGGCTACACCTTC. It yields the protein CASSQPQGTMDYGYTF.

This chain links TRBV7-2 with TRBJ2-3; 7 bases match TRBD2. J lost 4 bases, V lost 0 bases, and 4 bases had no gene match. Germline CDR1 and CDR2: SGHTA and FQGNSA. The CDR3 spans 15 residues. The DNA of the CDR3 is TGTGCCAGCAGCTTAGCGGTTACTAGCGCAGATACGCAGTATTTT. Encoded protein: CASSLAVTSADTQYF.

The J gene is TRBJ2-1, the V gene TRBV19; the match to TRBD2 covers 10 bases. Unmatched junction bases numbered 7, after V lost 6 bases and J lost 2 bases. The CDR3 is 16 residues long. Germline CDR1 is LNHDA and CDR2 is SQIVND (reference sequence). Here the CDR3 DNA reads TGTGCCAGTAGGCTCACCGGGACTAGCGCCTACAATGAGCAGTTCTTC. This encodes CASRLTGTSAYNEQFF.

The gene calls are TRBV11-2 and TRBJ2-3; 9 nucleotides agree with TRBD2. Germline V gene data show CDR1 as SGHAT and CDR2 as FQNNGV. V trimming: 3 bases; J trimming: 5 bases; junction bases outside the gene matches: 3. The CDR3 has 14 residues. The CDR3 DNA sequence: TGTGCCAGCAGCTTGTCTAGCGGGGTAGATACGCAGTATTTT. It translates to CASSLSSGVDTQYF.

This rearrangement joins TRBV5-1 to TRBJ2-7; D not resolved. CDR1 SGHRS and CDR2 YFSETQ come from the germline V gene. The CDR3 sequence is 15 residues long. Trimming removed 3 bases from V and 2 bases from J, with 15 bases in between. This CDR3 reads CASSSRTASTYEQYF. The CDR3 DNA is TGCGCCAGCAGCTCCCGTACCGCGTCGACCTACGAGCAGTACTTC.

In this sample, this clone turned up a few times. The V and J genes are TRBV4-2 and TRBJ2-7; 10 positions match TRBD1. Looked up from germline, CDR1 is LGHNA and CDR2 is YNFKEQ. The CDR3 consists of 15 residues. With V trimmed by 3 bases and J by 6 bases, 8 bases remained unmatched. For the CDR3, the DNA is TGTGCCAGCAGCCATCCCGGGACAGGGGACCTCGAGCAGTACTTC. Amino acid sequence: CASSHPGTGDLEQYF.

The rearrangement joins TRBV11-2 to TRBJ2-3; 7 positions match TRBD1. The V gene end was trimmed by 4 bases and the J gene end by 2 bases; junction bases not matched to a gene: 3. Germline CDR1 is SGHAT and CDR2 is FQNNGV. The CDR3 extends over 14 amino acids. CDR3 in DNA: TGTGCCAGCAGCTCCGACAGGGTCACAGATACGCAGTATTTT. Its protein product is CASSSDRVTDTQYF.

This clone showed up just once. The V gene is TRBV7-2, the J gene TRBJ2-3, with 9 bases lining up with TRBD2. This CDR3 is built from 15 residues. The ends lost 5 bases at V and 5 bases at J; junction bases unmatched: 8. Germline CDR1 SGHTA, CDR2 FQGNSA. In DNA form, the CDR3 reads TGTGCCAGCAGCCCAGTAGCGGGAGTGGTAGATACGCAGTATTTT. Translation: CASSPVAGVVDTQYF.

The chain employs TRBV5-4 and TRBJ1-3; D is undetermined. CDR3 length: 14 amino acids. Looked up from germline, CDR1 is SGHNT and CDR2 is YYREEE (reference sequence). Trimming shortened V by 2 bases and J by 4 bases, and 10 bases separated the two germline ends. In DNA form, the CDR3 reads TGTGCCAGCAGCTTATTCGGTGCGGGAAACACCATATATTTT. It codes for CASSLFGAGNTIYF.

The chain joins TRBV5-1 to TRBJ2-1; 9 nucleotides align to TRBD2. This CDR3 has 16 residues. Germline V gene lookup returns CDR1 SGHRS and CDR2 YFSETQ. With 5 bases clipped from V and 3 bases from J, the junction kept 9 bases outside the gene matches. The CDR3 protein is CASSPEASGDYNEQFF. The DNA for the CDR3 is TGCGCCAGCAGTCCGGAGGCTAGCGGGGACTACAATGAGCAGTTCTTC.

V is TRBV19 and J is TRBJ1-5; D unclear. The V end was cut by 0 bases, the J end by 5 bases, with 8 bases between. Germline V gives CDR1 LNHDA, CDR2 SQIVND (reference sequence). This CDR3 is built from 14 residues. The chain's CDR3 is CASSIENSDQPQHF. DNA for the CDR3: TGTGCCAGTAGTATAGAGAACAGTGATCAGCCCCAGCATTTT.